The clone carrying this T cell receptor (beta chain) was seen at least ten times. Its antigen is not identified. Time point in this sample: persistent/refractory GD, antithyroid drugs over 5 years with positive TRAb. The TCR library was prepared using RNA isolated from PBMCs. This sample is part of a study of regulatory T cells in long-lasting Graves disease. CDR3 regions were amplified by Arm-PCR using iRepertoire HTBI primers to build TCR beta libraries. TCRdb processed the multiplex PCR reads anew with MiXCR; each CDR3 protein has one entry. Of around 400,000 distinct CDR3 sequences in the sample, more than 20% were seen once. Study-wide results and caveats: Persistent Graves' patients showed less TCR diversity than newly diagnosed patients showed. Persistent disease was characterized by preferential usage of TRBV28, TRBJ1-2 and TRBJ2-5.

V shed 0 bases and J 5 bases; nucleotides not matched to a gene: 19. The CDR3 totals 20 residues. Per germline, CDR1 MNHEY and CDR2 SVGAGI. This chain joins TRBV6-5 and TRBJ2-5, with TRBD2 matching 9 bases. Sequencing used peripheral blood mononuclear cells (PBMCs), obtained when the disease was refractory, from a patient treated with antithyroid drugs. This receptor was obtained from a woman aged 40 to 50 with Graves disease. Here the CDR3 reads CASSYSNTLYIAGVGETQYF. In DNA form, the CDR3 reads TGTGCCAGCAGTTACTCGAATACCCTCTATATAGCGGGAGTAGGCGAGACCCAGTACTTC.